This T cell receptor beta chain was observed in a study of OX40 agonist ivuxolimab in advanced cancers. Background for the entire study: Ivuxolimab, which targeted the costimulatory receptor OX40 (CD134), was an agonistic, fully human IgG2 monoclonal antibody. Intravenous ivuxolimab was administered to patients every 2 weeks at six dose levels: 0.01, 0.1, 0.3, 1.5, 3 and 10 mg/kg. Of the approximately 50 patients in dose escalation, approximately 20 had hepatocellular carcinoma, approximately 15 had melanoma, 9 had renal cell carcinoma and 9 had head and neck cancer. In the dose-escalation cohort, roughly 80% of patients were male, and the mean age was about 55 years, with a range of about 23 to 85. Prior anti-PD-1, anti-PD-L1 or anti-CTLA-4 therapy was permitted, and 35% to 40% of dose-escalation patients had received checkpoint inhibitors. Partial responses occurred in three dose-escalation patients: two with cutaneous melanoma and one with hepatocellular carcinoma. The point of sequencing TCRbeta in the periphery was to test whether ivuxolimab changed TCR sequence diversity and drove clonal T-cell expansion. The monotherapy dose-escalation portion (N ≈ 57 patients) of the phase I ivuxolimab trial is reported in the paper. Beyond this particular receptor, the publication reports: After ivuxolimab, expanded clones were on average more numerous among CD8+ T cells than among CD4+ T cells. Low levels of normalized T-cell clonal expansion were also shown by some nonresponding patients. Which antigens the clonally expanded peripheral T cells were specific for was not determined. At doses of 0.1 to 3.0 mg/kg, clonal expansion of both CD4+ and CD8+ T cells in blood was seen between baseline and week 6. In the 0.1-3.0 mg/kg groups, partial responders were among the patients with the lowest normalized peripheral clonal expansion, particularly in CD8+ T cells.

The trial excluded patients who had a history of autoimmune disease or were on systemic immunosuppression. Peripheral blood for TCR sequencing was collected from all dose cohorts at baseline, on cycle 4 day 1, and on cycle 7 day 1. The samples were taken from a phase I, first-in-human, multicenter, open-label dose-escalation trial of ivuxolimab. Adults with locally advanced or metastatic melanoma, renal cell, hepatocellular, or head and neck squamous cell carcinoma were enrolled in the trial. Before TCR sequencing, CD4+ T cells and CD8+ T cells were sorted from peripheral blood as separate populations. In regard to this clone: Its antigen is still unknown. Base quality data are lacking; no much larger clone is found one base away.

Genomic DNA was isolated from the sorted cells so that the TCRbeta CDR3 region could be sequenced. TCRbeta CDR3 regions were sequenced using the immunoSEQ Assay. What TCRdb holds here is the immuneACCESS table cut down to in-frame rearrangements. Part of the clones is not present; checked against another copy, under half of the missing clones reflect an unresolved V gene, and the others are unexplained. The sample table contains 13,000 or so clones; only one count was recorded for about 68% of them. Over 20% of the sample is held by the ten biggest clonotypes. Trimming removed 6 bases from V and 10 bases from J, leaving 16 bases between the germline ends. The CDR3 contains 13 residues, cysteine and phenylalanine counted. The retained sequence is limited to the CDR3, 39 bases, with the frame set at the first base. From a lookup of the germline V gene, CDR1 and CDR2 are SGHTA and FQGTGA.

The chain is assembled from TRBV7-3 and TRBJ2-1; the D gene is unclear. The sequence was collected from an adult with an advanced solid tumor such as melanoma, head and neck, liver or kidney cancer. Sequencing used CD4+ or CD8+ T cells sorted from blood, obtained in a trial of the OX40 agonist ivuxolimab. The DNA sequence reads TGTGCCAGCAGGCCTTTAGAGCGTAGAGAGCAGTTCTTC. This sequence encodes CASRPLERREQFF.